The 11 T cell receptor beta chains given below trace back to one sample, sequenced in a study of T cells in localized non-small cell lung cancer. Data came from immunoSEQ multiplex PCR; TCRdb stores just in-frame clones and leaves some out. The sample records about 18,000 clones, about 89% being singletons. Source: peripheral blood, taken before any cancer treatment. The receptors were gathered from a male donor older than 55 with stage II squamous cell lung carcinoma.

CDR3 in DNA: TGTGCCAGCAGTTTGTCCCTCTTCACGGCCTACAGGGTCGGAGGGGAAAAACTGTTTTTT. Amino acid sequence: CASSLSLFTAYRVGGEKLFF. V usage is TRBV28 and J usage is TRBJ1-4; perhaps TRBD1 as D (6 bases). This CDR3 contains 20 residues. V gave up 3 bases and J gave up 8 bases, with 31 bases separating them. In germline, CDR1 is MDHEN, CDR2 SYDVKM.

This chain connects TRBV5-8 to TRBJ2-3; D gene uncertain. CDR1 and CDR2 (germline): SGHTS, YDEGEE. Trimming shortened V by 0 bases and J by 2 bases, and 13 bases separated the two germline ends. The CDR3 is made up of 16 amino acids. The CDR3 loop reads CASSLGASPATDTQYF. The CDR3 DNA follows: TGTGCCAGCAGCTTGGGAGCCTCCCCGGCCACAGATACGCAGTATTTT. Filled out from reference TRBV5-8 and TRBJ2-3, the complete variable domain reads EAGVTQSPTHLIKTRGQQATLRCSPISGHTSVYWYQQALGLGLQFLLWYDEGEERNRGNFPPRFSGRQFPNYSSELNVNALELEDSALYLCASSLGASPATDTQYFGPGTRLTVL.

The V and J genes are TRBV6-1 and TRBJ1-5; D remains unclear. Germline V CDR1 and CDR2: MNHNS, SASEGT. V was pared by 0 bases and J by 5 bases, with 8 bases between. CDR3 length: 14 residues. CDR3 in amino acids: CASSEARGDQPQHF. The DNA for the CDR3 is TGTGCCAGCAGTGAAGCGCGCGGGGATCAGCCCCAGCATTTT.

This clone was detected once. The genes are TRBV19 and TRBJ1-1; a weak D match, TRBD1 (5 bases). V lost 5 bases and J 6 bases, leaving 19 bases between the germline ends. The CDR3 runs 15 residues. The germline CDR1 and CDR2 sequences are LNHDA and SQIVND (reference sequence). CDR3 nucleotide sequence: TGTGCCAGTAGTGTTTCAGGGTCAGTGCTGGCTGAAGCTTTCTTT. This sequence encodes CASSVSGSVLAEAFF.

The V and J genes are TRBV7-9 and TRBJ1-1; D remains ambiguous. The germline gives CDR1 SEHNR, CDR2 FQNEAQ (reference sequence). The CDR3 totals 13 residues. The ends were cut back, 2 bases at V and 1 base at J, with 5 bases in the middle. The CDR3 DNA reads TGTGCCAGCAGCTTATCGGAGAACACTGAAGCTTTCTTT. Translating gives CASSLSENTEAFF.

The J gene is TRBJ1-1, the V gene TRBV7-9; D is perhaps TRBD1 (6 bases). The V end was cut by 4 bases, the J end by 3 bases, with 15 bases between. Germline V gene data show CDR1 as SEHNR and CDR2 as FQNEAQ (reference sequence). This CDR3 is built from 15 residues. This CDR3 is CASSSPGQGHTEAFF. The DNA for the CDR3 is TGTGCCAGCAGCTCTCCGGGACAAGGTCACACTGAAGCTTTCTTT.

This clone was recorded a few times. The gene calls are TRBV10-3 and TRBJ1-1, with no clear D. Deletions cut 2 bases from V and 3 bases from J, with 13 bases between. Germline V gene lookup returns CDR1 ENHRY and CDR2 SYGVKD. CDR3 length: 15 residues. This chain's CDR3 is CAISEMGGTDTEAFF. DNA for the CDR3: TGTGCCATCAGTGAGATGGGAGGAACGGACACTGAAGCTTTCTTT.

The chain uses TRBV7-3 and TRBJ2-7; D unclear. CDR3 length equals 14 residues. V gave up 0 bases and J gave up 0 bases, with 6 bases separating them. Per germline, CDR1 SGHTA and CDR2 FQGTGA. The CDR3 protein is CASSLTGSSYEQYF. CDR3 bases: TGTGCCAGCAGCTTAACGGGCAGCTCCTACGAGCAGTACTTC.

The rearrangement uses TRBV5-4 and TRBJ2-7, with 8 bases lining up with TRBD2. This CDR3 is 16 amino acids long. Germline assignment: CDR1 SGHNT and CDR2 YYREEE (reference sequence). The ends lost 0 bases at V and 2 bases at J; junction bases unmatched: 7. The CDR3 reads CASSLASSGVPYEQYF. The CDR3 DNA reads TGTGCCAGCAGCTTGGCCAGTAGCGGGGTTCCCTACGAGCAGTACTTC.

The genes are TRBV6-6 and TRBJ2-2, with D uncertain. The CDR3 extends over 13 amino acids. CDR1 and CDR2 from the germline V gene are MNHNY and SVGAGI (reference sequence). V lost 2 bases, J lost 5 bases, and 6 bases lay in between. The CDR3 sequence: CASSYGRTGELFF. DNA of the CDR3: TGTGCCAGCAGTTACGGGCGGACCGGGGAGCTGTTTTTT.

The genes are TRBV5-1 and TRBJ2-3; the match to TRBD2 covers 7 bases. The CDR3 length is 16 residues. The J segment lost 1 base and the V segment lost 3 bases, leaving 8 bases of the junction unmatched. Germline CDR1 and CDR2: SGHRS and YFSETQ. The CDR3 coding sequence is TGCGCCAGCAGCTGGGAGGGACGCCGACGCACAGATACGCAGTATTTT. Translating gives CASSWEGRRRTDTQYF.